This note documents a single TCR beta chain sequence. This sample was included in a study of blood T cell repertoires in COVID-19. In the study overall: COVID-19 samples collected from the United States, Italy and Spain covered acute and convalescent phases. PBMCs, B-cell-depleted T cells, or T cells provided the cDNA or gDNA that made up the material.

Unmatched junction bases numbered 10, after V lost 2 bases and J lost 5 bases. CDR1 KGHSH and CDR2 LQKENI come from the germline V gene. This CDR3 comprises 17 residues. In the source study's methods: Cell counts per sample came from amplifying reference gene primers. TCRdb keeps only in-frame clones here, not all; method: immunoSEQ multiplex PCR. V and J calls and clone size come straight from that table; D and trimming were deduced from the DNA. The data contain about 230,000 clones, approximately 82% of them singletons. Sequencing was done on a sample of peripheral blood. The receptor was derived from a woman between 65 and 79 years old with active or convalescent COVID-19. The rearrangement links TRBV18 to TRBJ2-2; TRBD1 matches 8 bases. CDR3 residues: CASSPATGQGRTGELFF. In DNA form, the CDR3 reads TGTGCCAGCTCACCAGCGACCGGACAGGGTAGGACCGGGGAGCTGTTTTTT.